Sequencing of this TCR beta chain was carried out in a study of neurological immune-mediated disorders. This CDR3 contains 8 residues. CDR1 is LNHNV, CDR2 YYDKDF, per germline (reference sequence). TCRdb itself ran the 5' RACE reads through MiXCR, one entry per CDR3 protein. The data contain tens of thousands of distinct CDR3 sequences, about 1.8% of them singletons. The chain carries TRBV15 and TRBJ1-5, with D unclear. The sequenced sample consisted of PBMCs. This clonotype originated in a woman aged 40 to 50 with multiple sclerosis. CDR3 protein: CSNQPQHF. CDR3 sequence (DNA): TGTAGCAATCAGCCCCAGCATTTT.